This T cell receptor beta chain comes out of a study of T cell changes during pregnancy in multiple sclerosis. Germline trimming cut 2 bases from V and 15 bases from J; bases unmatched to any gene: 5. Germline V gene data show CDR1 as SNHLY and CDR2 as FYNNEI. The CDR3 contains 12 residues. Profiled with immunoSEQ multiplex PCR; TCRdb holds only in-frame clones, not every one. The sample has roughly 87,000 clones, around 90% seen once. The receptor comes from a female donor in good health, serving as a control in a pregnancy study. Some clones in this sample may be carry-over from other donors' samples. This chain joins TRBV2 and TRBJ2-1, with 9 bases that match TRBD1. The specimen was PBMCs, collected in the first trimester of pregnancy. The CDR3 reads CASSERDRVGFF. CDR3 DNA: TGTGCCAGCAGTGAAAGGGACAGGGTTGGGTTCTTC. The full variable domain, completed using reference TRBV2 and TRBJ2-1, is EPEVTQTPSHQVTQMGQEVILRCVPISNHLYFYWYRQILGQKVEFLVSFYNNEISEKSEIFDDQFSVERPDGSNFTLKIRSTKLEDSAMYFCASSERDRVGFFGPGTRLTVL.